The clone carrying this T cell receptor (beta chain) was detected a few times. Germline CDR1 and CDR2: MNHEY and SVGEGT. Trimming took 0 bases from V and 2 from J, leaving 11 bases between them. This CDR3 has 16 amino acids. MiXCR, applied by TCRdb to the PCR reads, yields one record per CDR3 protein. The sample comprises about half a million distinct CDR3 sequences, less than 30% of which are singletons, and just over 0.75% rests with the top ten. This specimen belongs to a study of molecular identifiers for immune sequencing clone quantification. Specimen: naive CD8+ T cells from blood, with Jurkat cell RNA spiked in. As for subset: FACS-sorted CD8+CD4-CCR7+CD45RA+ naive T cells. The J gene is TRBJ1-5, the V gene TRBV6-2 or TRBV6-3; D gene uncertain. The TCR originated in a human donor in good health. Some libraries in this study had Jurkat cell RNA spiked in. CDR3 in amino acids: CASSYSTVWGNQPQHF. The CDR3 DNA reads as TGTGCCAGCAGTTACTCGACCGTTTGGGGCAATCAGCCCCAGCATTTT.